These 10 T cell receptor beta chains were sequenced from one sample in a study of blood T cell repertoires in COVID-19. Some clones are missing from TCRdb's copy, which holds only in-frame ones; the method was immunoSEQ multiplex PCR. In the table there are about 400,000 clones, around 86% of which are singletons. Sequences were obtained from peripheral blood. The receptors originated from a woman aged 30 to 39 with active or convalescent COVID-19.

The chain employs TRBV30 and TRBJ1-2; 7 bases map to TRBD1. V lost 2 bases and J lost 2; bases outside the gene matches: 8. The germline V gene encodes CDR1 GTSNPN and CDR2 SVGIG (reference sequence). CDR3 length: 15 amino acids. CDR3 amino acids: CAWSKGTERNYGYTF. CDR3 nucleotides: TGTGCCTGGAGTAAGGGGACAGAAAGAAACTATGGCTACACCTTC.

The CDR3 coding sequence is TGTGCCAGCAGCGCAGAGGGTTGGGGCACTGAAGCTTTCTTT. Encoded protein: CASSAEGWGTEAFF. This rearrangement joins TRBV7-6 to TRBJ1-1; D gene uncertain. Trimming pared 5 bases from V and 4 bases from J, leaving 14 bases between. The CDR3 consists of 14 residues. CDR1 and CDR2 (germline): SGHVS, FNYEAQ. The full variable domain, rest sourced from reference TRBV7-6 and TRBJ1-1, is GAGVSQSPRYKVTKRGQDVALRCDPISGHVSLYWYRQALGQGPEFLTYFNYEAQQDKSGLPNDRFSAERPEGSISTLTIQRTEQRDSAMYRCASSAEGWGTEAFFGQGTRLTVV.

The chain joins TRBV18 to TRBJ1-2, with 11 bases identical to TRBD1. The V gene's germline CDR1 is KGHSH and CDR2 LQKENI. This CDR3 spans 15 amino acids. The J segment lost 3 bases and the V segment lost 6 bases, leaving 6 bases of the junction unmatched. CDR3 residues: CASSPGTGGDYGYTF. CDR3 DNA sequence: TGTGCCAGCTCGCCTGGGACAGGGGGTGACTATGGCTACACCTTC.

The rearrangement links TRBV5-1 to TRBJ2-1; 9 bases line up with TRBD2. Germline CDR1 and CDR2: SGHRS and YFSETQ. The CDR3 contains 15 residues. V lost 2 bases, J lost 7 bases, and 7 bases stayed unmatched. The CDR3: CASSFHRGGVNEQFF. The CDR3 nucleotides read TGCGCCAGCAGCTTTCATCGCGGGGGGGTTAATGAGCAGTTCTTC.

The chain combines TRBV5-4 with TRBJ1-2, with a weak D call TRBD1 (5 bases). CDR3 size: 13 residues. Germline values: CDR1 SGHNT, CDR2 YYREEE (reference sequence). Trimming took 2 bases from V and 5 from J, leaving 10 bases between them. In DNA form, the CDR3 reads TGTGCCAGCAGCTTCCAGGGCGAATATGGCTACACCTTC. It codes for CASSFQGEYGYTF.

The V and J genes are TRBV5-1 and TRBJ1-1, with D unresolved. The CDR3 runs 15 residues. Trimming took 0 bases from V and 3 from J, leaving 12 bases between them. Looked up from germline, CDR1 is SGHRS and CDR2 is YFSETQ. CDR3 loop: CASSLEAPLDTEAFF. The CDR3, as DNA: TGCGCCAGCAGCTTGGAAGCCCCCCTTGACACTGAAGCTTTCTTT.

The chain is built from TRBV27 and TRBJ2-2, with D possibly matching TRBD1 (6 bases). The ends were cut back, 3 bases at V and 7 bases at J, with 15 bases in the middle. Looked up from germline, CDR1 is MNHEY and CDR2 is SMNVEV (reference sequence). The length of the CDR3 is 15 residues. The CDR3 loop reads CASSFVSDSDGELFF. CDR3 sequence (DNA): TGTGCCAGCAGTTTCGTCTCGGACAGCGACGGGGAGCTGTTTTTT.

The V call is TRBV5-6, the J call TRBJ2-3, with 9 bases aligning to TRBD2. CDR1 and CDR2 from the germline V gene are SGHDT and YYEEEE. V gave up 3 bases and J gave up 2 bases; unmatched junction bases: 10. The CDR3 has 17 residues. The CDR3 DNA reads TGTGCCAGCAGCTCCACACTGACTAGCGGCCCCACAGATACGCAGTATTTT. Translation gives CASSSTLTSGPTDTQYF.

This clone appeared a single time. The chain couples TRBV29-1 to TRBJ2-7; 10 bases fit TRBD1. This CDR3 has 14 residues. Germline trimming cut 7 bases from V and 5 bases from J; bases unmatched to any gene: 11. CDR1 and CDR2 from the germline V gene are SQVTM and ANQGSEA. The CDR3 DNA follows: TGCAGCGGTTCTCTGGGGACAGGGGTCCACGAGCAGTACTTC. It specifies CSGSLGTGVHEQYF.

This CDR3 reads CASGLVGMGQERWGTEAFF. The CDR3 coding sequence is TGTGCTAGTGGTTTGGTAGGAATGGGACAGGAGCGCTGGGGGACTGAAGCTTTCTTT. V and J are TRBV12-5 and TRBJ1-1, with 8 bases identical to TRBD1. After removal of 0 bases from V and 5 bases from J, the junction contained 17 bases not matched to a gene. The CDR3 is made up of 19 amino acids. Germline CDR1 LGHNT, CDR2 FRNRAP.